This T cell receptor beta chain is drawn from a study of T cell responses to AZD1222 COVID-19 vaccine. The assay was immunoSEQ multiplex PCR, and TCRdb's table has in-frame clones only and misses some. The repertoire holds some 92,000 clones, with approximately 90% as singletons. Notes on this clone: Other DNA sequences in the sample encode the same CDR3.

With 1 base removed from V and 8 bases from J, the gap between germline ends came to 11 bases. CDR1 and CDR2 (germline): SGHVS, FQNEAQ. The CDR3 is 13 amino acids. The chain has TRBV7-8 and TRBJ1-2; D gene ambiguous. Sequenced here: peripheral blood, sampled on day 0 of AZD1222 vaccination. The source is an adult in good health. CDR3 residues: CASSLVRGNGYTF. The CDR3 bases are TGTGCCAGCAGCTTAGTTAGAGGGAACGGCTACACCTTC.